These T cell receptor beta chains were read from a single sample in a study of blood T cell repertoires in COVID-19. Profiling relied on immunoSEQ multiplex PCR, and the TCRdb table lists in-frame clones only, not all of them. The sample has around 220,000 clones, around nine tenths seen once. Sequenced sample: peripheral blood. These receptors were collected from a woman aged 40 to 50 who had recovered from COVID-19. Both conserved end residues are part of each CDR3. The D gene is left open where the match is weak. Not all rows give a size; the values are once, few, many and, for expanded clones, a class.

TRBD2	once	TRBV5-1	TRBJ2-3	CASSLVAGTDTQYF	TGCGCCAGCAGCTTGGTAGCGGGAACAGATACGCAGTATTTT
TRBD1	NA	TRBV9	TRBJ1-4	CASSAEGQTPNEKLFF	TGTGCCAGCAGCGCTGAGGGACAGACCCCTAATGAAAAACTGTTTTTT
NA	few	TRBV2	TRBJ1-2	CASSEPGRTLGVYGYTF	TGTGCCAGCAGTGAGCCGGGGAGGACCCTGGGAGTTTATGGCTACACCTTC
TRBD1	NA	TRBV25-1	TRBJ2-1	CASSPLTGGSYNEQFF	TGTGCCAGCAGTCCCCTGACAGGGGGCTCCTACAATGAGCAGTTCTTC
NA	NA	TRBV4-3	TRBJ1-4	CASRQDMINGKLFF	TGCGCCAGCAGGCAGGACATGATTAACGGAAAACTGTTTTTT
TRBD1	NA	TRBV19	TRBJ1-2	CASSQQGVSYGYTF	TGTGCCAGTAGTCAACAGGGGGTCTCGTATGGCTACACCTTC
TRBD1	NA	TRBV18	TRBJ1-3	CASSPTQGAGGNTIYF	TGTGCCAGCTCACCAACACAGGGGGCTGGTGGAAACACCATATATTTT
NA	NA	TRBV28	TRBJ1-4	CASSSGQKLFF	TGTGCCAGCAGTTCTGGACAGAAACTGTTTTTT
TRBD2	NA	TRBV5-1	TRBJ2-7	CASSLGGTSSYEQYF	TGCGCCAGCAGCTTGGGGGGGACTAGTTCCTACGAGCAGTACTTC
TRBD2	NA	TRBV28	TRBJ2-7	CASSLGGRSYEQYF	TGTGCCAGCAGTTTGGGCGGGAGGTCCTACGAGCAGTACTTC